This T cell receptor (beta chain) was sequenced for a study of T-cell memory formation after mild COVID-19. Each CDR3 protein is one row after TCRdb ran MiXCR on the 5' RACE reads. The repertoire consists of just over 400,000 distinct CDR3 sequences, with around 22% occurring once and the leading ten covering roughly 14%. This CDR3 region has 18 residues. In germline, CDR1 is SEHNR, CDR2 FQNEAQ (reference sequence). Germline trimming cut 5 bases from V and 3 bases from J; bases unmatched to any gene: 14. This clonotype was found a few times. No antigen is known for it. Study-level points and caveats: The study found balanced CD4/CD8 in clones contracting day 15 to 85 and a CD4+ lean in later expanders.

Material for sequencing was PBMCs or a T cell subset sorted from them (not recorded which). The V call is TRBV7-9, the J call TRBJ2-3; TRBD1 agrees at 10 bases. The TCR comes from an adult woman who had mild COVID-19 (a few samples of this study predate the infection). Cell type and time point are not known. Here the CDR3 DNA reads TGTGCCAGCAGCGACCACGGCCTGGGACAGGGGCCGACAGATACGCAGTATTTT. It encodes CASSDHGLGQGPTDTQYF.